The 2 T cell receptor beta chains below come from one sample, sequenced in a study of identifying expanded T cells in peripheral blood. Method: immunoSEQ multiplex PCR; TCRdb's copy keeps in-frame clones and lacks some. The sample lists 70,000 to 100,000 clones; approximately 90% were seen once. The source material was blood. The receptors stem from a person between 18 and 75 years old in good health.

The chain is built from TRBV5-4 and TRBJ2-2, with no clear D. CDR3 length: 15 amino acids. V gave up 2 bases and J gave up 4 bases, with 12 bases separating them. In germline, CDR1 is SGHNT, CDR2 YYREEE (reference sequence). CDR3 sequence: CASSLYSTVTGELFF. In DNA, the CDR3 is TGTGCCAGCAGCTTATACTCTACAGTCACCGGGGAGCTGTTTTTT.

This clone has a single count. This chain links TRBV30 with TRBJ2-1; 8 bases are a match to TRBD2. Losses at the gene ends were 3 bases for V and 15 bases for J; bases not matched to a gene: 16. This CDR3 has 14 residues. Germline CDR1 GTSNPN, CDR2 SVGIG (reference sequence). The CDR3 region is CAWRLGSGLDRPFF. Here the CDR3 DNA reads TGTGCCTGGAGACTCGGTTCGGGACTAGACCGCCCGTTCTTC.